This paragraph reports one T cell receptor (beta chain). Clones were sequenced by immunoSEQ multiplex PCR, and TCRdb holds only the in-frame ones, with some missing. The repertoire holds about 2.1 million clones, roughly 95% seen once, with under 2% in the top ten. Germline CDR1 SGHTA, CDR2 FQGTGA. CDR3 length: 15 residues. The J segment lost 1 base and the V segment lost 4 bases, leaving 5 bases of the junction unmatched. The data belong to a study of shared clonotypes between healthy human individuals. It was CD45RO-negative cells, positively selected for CCR7, that made up naive CD8 cells, with terminally differentiated effector memory CD45RA+ cells excluded.

Sequenced input: naive CD8+ T cells from PBMCs. The sequence derives from a man between 18 and 29 years old in good health. Some clones in this sample may be carry-over from other donors' samples. The chain employs TRBV7-3 and TRBJ1-2, with 8 bases that match TRBD1. The chain's CDR3 is CASSSMTGVNYGYTF. In DNA form, the CDR3 reads TGTGCCAGCAGCTCGATGACAGGGGTTAACTATGGCTACACCTTC.